The rows below give T cell receptor beta chains drawn from one sample of a study of CD8 T cells in ankylosing spondylitis. MiXCR, applied by TCRdb to the 5' RACE reads, yields one record per CDR3 protein. The sample holds about 240,000 distinct CDR3 sequences, approximately 9% seen once. The material sequenced was blood, either unsorted or a sorted T cell fraction (not recorded which). All receptors derive from a male donor with ankylosing spondylitis or in good health (not recorded which). The CDR3 runs from the conserved cysteine through the conserved F or W. D genes are given only for firm matches. Expanded clones are given a class, and other clones once, few, many or no size at all.

J	V	length	D	size	DNA	CDR3
TRBJ2-3	TRBV20-1	17	TRBD2	few	TGCAGTGCCCGACTCCGAGGCGGGGGGCCCTTGACAGATACGCAGTATTTT	CSARLRGGGPLTDTQYF
TRBJ2-2	TRBV12-3/TRBV12-4	15	TRBD1	many	TGTGCCAGCACCTTAAGGGGGCCGAACACCGGGGAGCTGTTTTTT	CASTLRGPNTGELFF
TRBJ2-7	TRBV15	15	-	few	TGTGCCACCAGCCGGGGGGGACAGGCCCGCTACGAGCAGTACTTC	CATSRGGQARYEQYF
TRBJ1-1	TRBV20-1	12	TRBD1	many	TGCAGTGCTAGGACGACAGGGACTGAAGCTTTCTTT	CSARTTGTEAFF
TRBJ2-1	TRBV5-1	20	TRBD2	many	TGCGCCAGCAGCTCCTCTTTACCTCCCGGGAGGAGGACCTCCTACAATGAGCAGTTCTTC	CASSSSLPPGRRTSYNEQFF
TRBJ2-7	TRBV5-8	14	-	many	TGTGCCAGCAGCTTCCCCCGCATCTCCTACGAGCAGTACTTC	CASSFPRISYEQYF
TRBJ1-3	TRBV20-1	14	-	many	TGCAGTGCTAGACTGGGGCTTCAAGGAAACACCATATATTTT	CSARLGLQGNTIYF
TRBJ2-1	TRBV6-1	16	TRBD2	many	TGTGCCAGCAGTGAAGTAGCGGGAGGGCCTTTAAGTGAGCAGTTCTTC	CASSEVAGGPLSEQFF
TRBJ1-1	TRBV4-1	14	TRBD1	many	TGCGCCAGCAGTCGGGACAGGGGGATTGGAGGAGCTTTCTTT	CASSRDRGIGGAFF
TRBJ1-6	TRBV2	16	TRBD1	many	TGTGCCAGCCGAAAACTCGGGACAGGGACTAATTCACCCCTCCACTTT	CASRKLGTGTNSPLHF
TRBJ2-3	TRBV29-1	15	TRBD2	many	TGCAGCGTTGCAGTCGGGGGGGCGGGCACAGATACGCAGTATTTT	CSVAVGGAGTDTQYF
TRBJ1-1	TRBV5-1	15	-	many	TGCGCCAGCAGCTTGGTTGTGGGGGGGGACACTGAAGCTTTCTTT	CASSLVVGGDTEAFF
TRBJ1-6	TRBV11-2	17	-	few	TGTGCCAGCAGCTTAGGTTGGGGCAGGGTGGATAATTCACCCCTCCACTTT	CASSLGWGRVDNSPLHF
TRBJ2-2	TRBV7-9	15	TRBD1	many	TGCGCCAGCAGCCCCGGGACAGTGAACACCGGGGAGCTGTTTTTT	CASSPGTVNTGELFF
TRBJ1-5	TRBV4-3	15	-	many	TGCGCCAGCAGCCAAGTTTGGGGTAGCAATCAGCCCCAGCATTTT	CASSQVWGSNQPQHF
TRBJ1-4	TRBV19	12	-	many	TGTGCCACCACAAACCCGGGGGAAAAACTGTTTTTT	CATTNPGEKLFF
TRBJ1-5	TRBV12-3/TRBV12-4	15	TRBD1	many	TGTGCCAGCAGGGGTCTGGGGACAGGGGATCAGCCCCAGCATTTT	CASRGLGTGDQPQHF
TRBJ1-2	TRBV5-1	13	-	many	TGCGCCAGCAGCGACACAGGGTGGGACGGCTACACCTTC	CASSDTGWDGYTF
TRBJ2-1	TRBV20-1	12	TRBD2	many	TGCAGTGGAGCGGGAGGCTACAATGAGCAGTTCTTC	CSGAGGYNEQFF
TRBJ2-7	TRBV27	13	TRBD1	few	TGTGCCAGCAGTATATGGACAGGGGACGAGCAGTACTTC	CASSIWTGDEQYF
TRBJ2-3	TRBV20-1	17	-	few	TGCAGTGCTAGAAGAGTAGGAGACAGCCCTAGCACAGATACGCAGTATTTT	CSARRVGDSPSTDTQYF
TRBJ2-7	TRBV12-3/TRBV12-4	13	-	many	TGTGCCAGCAGTTCCCAGACGCACACGGAGCAGTACTTC	CASSSQTHTEQYF
TRBJ2-7	TRBV5-1	12	-	many	TGCGCCAGCAGCTTGGTCTGGTACGAGCAGTACTTC	CASSLVWYEQYF
TRBJ2-7	TRBV19	14	-	-	TGTGCCAGTAGACCGCGGGGAAACTCCTACGAGCAGTACTTC	CASRPRGNSYEQYF
TRBJ2-3	TRBV14	18	-	many	TGTGCCAGCAGCCAAGAACGATGGACAGTGCGGAACATCCATACGCAGTATTTT	CASSQERWTVRNIHTQYF
TRBJ1-5	TRBV18	16	TRBD1	many	TGTGCCAGCTCACCTACAGGAGGGGGCCGCAATCAGCCCCAGCATTTT	CASSPTGGGRNQPQHF
TRBJ2-3	TRBV5-1	16	-	many	TGCGCCAGCAGCTTGGTTGGTAGCGGATCTCAGGATACGCAGTATTTT	CASSLVGSGSQDTQYF
TRBJ1-5	TRBV5-1	11	-	-	TGCGCCAGCATAGTCTTTCAGCCCCAGCATTTT	CASIVFQPQHF
TRBJ2-5	TRBV5-1	16	-	-	TGCGCCAGCAGCTTGGAATTTGGGACGGGGGAAATTTGGAGGTACTTC	CASSLEFGTGEIWRYF